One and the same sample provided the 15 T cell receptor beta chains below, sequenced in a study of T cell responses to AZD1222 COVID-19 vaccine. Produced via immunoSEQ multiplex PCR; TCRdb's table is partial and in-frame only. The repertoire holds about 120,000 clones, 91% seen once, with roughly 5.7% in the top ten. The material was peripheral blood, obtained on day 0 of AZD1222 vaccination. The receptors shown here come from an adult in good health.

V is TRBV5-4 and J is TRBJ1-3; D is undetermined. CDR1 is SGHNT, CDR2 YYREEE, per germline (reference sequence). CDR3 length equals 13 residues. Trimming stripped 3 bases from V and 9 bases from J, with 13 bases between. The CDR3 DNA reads TGTGCCAGCAGCTCGCCACCAGACGGCACCATATATTTT. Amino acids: CASSSPPDGTIYF.

DNA of the CDR3: TGTGCCAGCAGTGAAAGACGGGCGGGAGGTTACGGCGAGCAGTACTTC. It codes for CASSERRAGGYGEQYF. The chain links TRBV6-1 to TRBJ2-7; 8 bases agree with TRBD2. The CDR3 length is 16 residues. The V and J ends lost 2 bases and 6 bases, in that order; junction bases with no gene match: 12. CDR1 is MNHNS and CDR2 is SASEGT in the germline V gene.

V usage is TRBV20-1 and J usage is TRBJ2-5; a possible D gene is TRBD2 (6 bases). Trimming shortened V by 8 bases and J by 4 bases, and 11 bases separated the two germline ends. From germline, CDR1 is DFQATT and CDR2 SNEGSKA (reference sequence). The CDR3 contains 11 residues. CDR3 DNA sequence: TGCAGTACAACGCGGGGAGAGACCCAGTACTTC. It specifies CSTTRGETQYF.

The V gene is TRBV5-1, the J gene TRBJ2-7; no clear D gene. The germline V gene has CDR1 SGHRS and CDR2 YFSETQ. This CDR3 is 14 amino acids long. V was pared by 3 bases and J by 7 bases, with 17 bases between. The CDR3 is CASSSQLAIGEQYF. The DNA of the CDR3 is TGCGCCAGCAGCTCCCAGCTCGCTATTGGAGAGCAGTACTTC.

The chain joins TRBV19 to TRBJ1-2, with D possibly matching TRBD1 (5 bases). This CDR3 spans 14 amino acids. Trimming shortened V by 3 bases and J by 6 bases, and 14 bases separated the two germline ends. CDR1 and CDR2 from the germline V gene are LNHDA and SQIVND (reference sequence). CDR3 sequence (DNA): TGTGCCAGTAGTATGGATCAGGGTGCGGATGGCTACACCTTC. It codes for CASSMDQGADGYTF.

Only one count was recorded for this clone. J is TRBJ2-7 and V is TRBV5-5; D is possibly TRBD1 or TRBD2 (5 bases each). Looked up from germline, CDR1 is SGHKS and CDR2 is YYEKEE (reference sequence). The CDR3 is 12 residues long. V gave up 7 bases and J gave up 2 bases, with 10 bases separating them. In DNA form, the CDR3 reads TGTGCCAGCGGGGGTCCTACCTACGAGCAGTACTTC. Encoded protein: CASGGPTYEQYF.

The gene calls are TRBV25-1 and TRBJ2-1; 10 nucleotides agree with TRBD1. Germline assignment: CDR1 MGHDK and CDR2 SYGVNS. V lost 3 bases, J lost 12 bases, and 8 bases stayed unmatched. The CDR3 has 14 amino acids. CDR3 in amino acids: CASSDRQGASRQFF. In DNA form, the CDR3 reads TGTGCCAGCAGTGACCGACAGGGGGCCTCTCGGCAGTTCTTC.

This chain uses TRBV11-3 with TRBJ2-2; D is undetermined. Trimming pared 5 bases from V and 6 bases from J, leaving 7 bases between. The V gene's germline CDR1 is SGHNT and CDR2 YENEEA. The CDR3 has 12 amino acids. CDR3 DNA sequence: TGTGCCAGCAGCCGAAGGGCCGGGGAGCTGTTTTTT. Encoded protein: CASSRRAGELFF.

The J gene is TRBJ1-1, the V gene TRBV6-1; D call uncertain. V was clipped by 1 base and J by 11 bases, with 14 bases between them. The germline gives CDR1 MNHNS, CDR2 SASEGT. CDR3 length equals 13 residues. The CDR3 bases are TGTGCCAGCAGTGAAGGAATTTGGGTGTGGGCTTTCTTT. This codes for CASSEGIWVWAFF.

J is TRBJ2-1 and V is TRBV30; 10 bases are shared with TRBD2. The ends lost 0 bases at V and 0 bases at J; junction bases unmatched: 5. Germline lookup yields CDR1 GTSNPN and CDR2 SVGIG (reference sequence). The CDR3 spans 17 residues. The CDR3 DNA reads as TGTGCCTGGAGTGTGCTAGCGGGAGATGACTCCTACAATGAGCAGTTCTTC. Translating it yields CAWSVLAGDDSYNEQFF.

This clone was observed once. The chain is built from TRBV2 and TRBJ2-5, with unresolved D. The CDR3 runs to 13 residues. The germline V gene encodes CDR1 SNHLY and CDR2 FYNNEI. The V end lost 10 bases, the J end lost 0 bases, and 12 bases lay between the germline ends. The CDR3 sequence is CATHPPNQETQYF. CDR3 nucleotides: TGTGCCACCCACCCCCCCAACCAAGAGACCCAGTACTTC.

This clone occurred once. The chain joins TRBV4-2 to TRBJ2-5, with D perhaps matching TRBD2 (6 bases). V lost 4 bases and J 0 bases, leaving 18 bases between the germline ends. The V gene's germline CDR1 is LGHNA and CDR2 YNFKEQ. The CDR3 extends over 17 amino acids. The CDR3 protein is CASSRPMAGSNQETQYF. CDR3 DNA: TGTGCCAGCAGCCGCCCGATGGCGGGATCCAACCAAGAGACCCAGTACTTC.

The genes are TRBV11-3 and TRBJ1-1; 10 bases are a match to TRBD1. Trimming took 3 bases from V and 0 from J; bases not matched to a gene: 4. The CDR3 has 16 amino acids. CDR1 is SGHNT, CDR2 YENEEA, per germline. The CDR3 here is CASSFRQGALNTEAFF. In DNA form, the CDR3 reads TGTGCCAGCAGCTTTAGACAGGGGGCTCTGAACACTGAAGCTTTCTTT.

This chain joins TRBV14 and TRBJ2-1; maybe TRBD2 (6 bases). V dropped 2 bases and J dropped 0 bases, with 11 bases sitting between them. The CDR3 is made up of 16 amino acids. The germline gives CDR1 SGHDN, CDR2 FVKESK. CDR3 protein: CASSQLGGSSYNEQFF. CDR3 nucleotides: TGTGCCAGCAGCCAACTGGGGGGTTCCTCCTACAATGAGCAGTTCTTC.

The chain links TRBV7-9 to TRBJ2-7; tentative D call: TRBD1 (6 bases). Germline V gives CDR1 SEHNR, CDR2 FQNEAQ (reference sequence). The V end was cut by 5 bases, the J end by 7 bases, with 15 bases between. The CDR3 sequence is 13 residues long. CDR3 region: CASSAQGVKEQYF. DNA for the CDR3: TGTGCCAGCAGCGCACAGGGAGTGAAGGAGCAGTACTTC.